The 24 T cell receptor beta chains in this list originate from one sample, sequenced in a study of a mutant IDH1 vaccine in newly diagnosed glioma. Time point: week 35, safety follow-up. Vaccinated patients received 300 ug of mutant IDH1 20-mer peptide per dose, with topical imiquimod. Antigen specificity for these receptors is unknown. Only in-frame clones appear in the TCRdb table, and some are missing; sequencing was by immunoSEQ multiplex PCR. The data hold some 60,000 clones, with 81% observed a single time. The sequencing used PBMCs, collected from a glioma patient whose treatment included an IDH1 peptide vaccine. The source of these receptors is a man aged 35-49 years with glioma.

The chain recombines TRBV19 with TRBJ1-1; TRBD1 might be the D (5 bases). The CDR3 loop spans 15 amino acids. Germline V gene data show CDR1 as LNHDA and CDR2 as SQIVND (reference sequence). Trimming took off 4 bases at V and 1 base at J, with 13 bases between the two ends. The CDR3 loop reads CASSTRPGGNTEAFF. The CDR3, as DNA: TGTGCCAGTAGTACTAGGCCTGGGGGGAACACTGAAGCTTTCTTT.

This rearrangement joins TRBV7-6 to TRBJ1-3, with 10 bases matching TRBD1. The germline gives CDR1 SGHVS, CDR2 FNYEAQ. Trimming removed 5 bases from V and 9 bases from J; junction bases left unmatched: 10. The CDR3 has 15 amino acids. The CDR3 here is CASSPRDRGFSTIYF. CDR3 nucleotide sequence: TGTGCCAGCAGCCCCCGGGACAGGGGTTTTAGCACCATATATTTT.

A single count supports this clone. V gene TRBV2 combines with J gene TRBJ2-3; 9 nucleotides agree with TRBD1. Per germline, CDR1 SNHLY and CDR2 FYNNEI. Trimming cost V 8 bases and J 3 bases; bases outside gene matches: 6. This CDR3 comprises 14 residues. The CDR3 protein is CASDWGQGTDTQYF. CDR3 nucleotides: TGTGCCAGCGACTGGGGACAGGGAACAGATACGCAGTATTTT.

In its sample, this clone was seen once. The chain joins TRBV4-1 to TRBJ2-1, with 12 nucleotides matching TRBD2. Germline loops: CDR1 MGHRA, CDR2 YSYEKL. V dropped 2 bases and J dropped 7; count of bases not matched to a gene: 9. The CDR3 extends over 17 amino acids. The CDR3 here is CASSQLQTSGSGNEQFF. For the CDR3, the DNA is TGCGCCAGCAGCCAACTCCAGACTAGCGGGAGCGGTAATGAGCAGTTCTTC.

V is TRBV5-4 and J is TRBJ2-5, with D hard to call. The J call may be in error: the DNA end matches TRBJ2-7 better. The CDR3 covers 13 residues. Per the germline V gene, CDR1 is SGHNT and CDR2 is YYREEE (reference sequence). CDR3 protein: CASSWKDGYEQYF. The CDR3 DNA is TGTGCCAGCAGCTGGAAGGACGGCTACGAGCAGTACTTC.

The chain couples TRBV4-2 to TRBJ2-1; 9 bases fit TRBD2. In germline, CDR1 is LGHNA, CDR2 YNFKEQ. The length of the CDR3 is 18 residues. Trimming removed 0 bases from V and 2 bases from J; junction bases left unmatched: 8. CDR3 nucleotide sequence: TGTGCCAGCAGCCAAGATGTATATAGCGGGAGAGCCTACAATGAGCAGTTCTTC. Its protein product is CASSQDVYSGRAYNEQFF.

This rearrangement joins TRBV10-1 to TRBJ2-2; unclear D gene. V lost 0 bases and J lost 5, with 7 bases in between. This CDR3 is 14 amino acids long. Germline V lookup: CDR1 WNHNN, CDR2 SYGVQD (reference sequence). The CDR3 here is CASSESRWTGELFF. The CDR3 nucleotides are TGCGCCAGCAGTGAGTCGAGGTGGACCGGGGAGCTGTTTTTT.

The rearrangement joins TRBV4-2 to TRBJ2-7, with 12 bases that match TRBD2. This CDR3 spans 17 amino acids. Germline V CDR1 and CDR2: LGHNA, YNFKEQ. V shed 0 bases and J 1 base; nucleotides not matched to a gene: 4. The CDR3 is CASSQDRLAGGSYEQYF. The CDR3 nucleotides are TGTGCCAGCAGCCAAGATCGGCTAGCGGGAGGGTCCTACGAGCAGTACTTC.

CDR3 protein: CASDSAGDKETQYF. The CDR3 region has the DNA TGTGCTAGTGACTCAGCGGGAGATAAGGAGACCCAGTACTTC. V and J are TRBV12-5 and TRBJ2-5; 8 bases fit TRBD2. Germline V gene sequence: CDR1 LGHNT, CDR2 FRNRAP. Trimming cost V 7 bases and J 5 bases; bases outside gene matches: 9. This CDR3 has 14 amino acids.

The chain is built from TRBV4-1 and TRBJ1-4; 7 bases are shared with TRBD1. With 4 bases clipped from V and 4 bases from J, the junction kept 12 bases outside the gene matches. Germline loops: CDR1 MGHRA, CDR2 YSYEKL. There are 17 residues in the CDR3. CDR3 protein: CASSPIHSGTDNEKLFF. The CDR3, as DNA: TGCGCCAGCAGCCCAATCCATTCCGGGACAGATAATGAAAAACTGTTTTTT.

The chain couples TRBV18 to TRBJ1-4; tentative D call: TRBD1 (6 bases). The CDR3 contains 14 residues. Germline CDR1 KGHSH, CDR2 LQKENI. The V and J ends lost 4 bases and 5 bases respectively, with 11 bases between them. The CDR3 reads CASSRQARNEKLFF. CDR3 bases: TGTGCCAGCTCACGACAGGCCAGAAATGAAAAACTGTTTTTT.

The chain is built from TRBV5-1 and TRBJ1-3; TRBD1 matches 7 bases. The CDR3 length is 18 residues. Trimming took 0 bases from V and 1 from J; bases not matched to a gene: 10. Per germline, CDR1 SGHRS and CDR2 YFSETQ. The CDR3 sequence is CASSLAGGRGFSGNTIYF. The CDR3 nucleotides are TGCGCCAGCAGCTTGGCCGGCGGCAGGGGGTTTTCTGGAAACACCATATATTTT.

The chain couples TRBV5-4 to TRBJ1-2, with TRBD1 as a possible D gene (5 bases). The V end lost 3 bases, the J end lost 8 bases, and 17 bases lay between the germline ends. CDR3 length equals 14 residues. Looked up from germline, CDR1 is SGHNT and CDR2 is YYREEE (reference sequence). CDR3 amino acids: CASSSISRQGGYTF. As DNA, the CDR3 is TGTGCCAGCAGCTCCATCTCGCGGCAGGGAGGCTACACCTTC.

This clone was found many times. The chain has TRBV6-1 and TRBJ2-1; D is undetermined. V was cut by 4 bases and J by 2 bases, with 12 bases left in between. Germline CDR1 MNHNS, CDR2 SASEGT. The CDR3 is 15 amino acids. CDR3: CASSGRLSAYNEQFF. CDR3 sequence (DNA): TGTGCCAGCAGTGGAAGGCTCTCTGCCTACAATGAGCAGTTCTTC.

This chain joins TRBV30 and TRBJ1-3; D unclear. The CDR3 length is 16 residues. CDR1 and CDR2 (germline): GTSNPN, SVGIG (reference sequence). Trimming took 3 bases from V and 0 from J, leaving 15 bases between them. CDR3 nucleotides: TGTGCCTGGAGAGAAGTTAAGGGTTACTCTGGAAACACCATATATTTT. Translated, it gives CAWREVKGYSGNTIYF. Complete variable domain (other parts from reference TRBV30 and TRBJ1-3): SQTIHQWPATLVQPVGSPLSLECTVEGTSNPNLYWYRQAAGRGLQLLFYSVGIGQISSEVPQNLSASRPQDRQFILSSKKLLLSDSGFYLCAWREVKGYSGNTIYFGEGSWLTVV.

The chain links TRBV7-2 to TRBJ2-5, with 11 positions matching TRBD2. Looked up from germline, CDR1 is SGHTA and CDR2 is FQGNSA. The CDR3 length is 15 residues. Losses at the gene ends were 5 bases for V and 2 bases for J; bases not matched to a gene: 4. In DNA, the CDR3 is TGTGCCAGCAGCCTTAGCGGGAGGGAGCAAGAGACCCAGTACTTC. This translates into CASSLSGREQETQYF. The full variable domain, rest sourced from reference TRBV7-2 and TRBJ2-5, is GAGVSQSPSNKVTEKGKDVELRCDPISGHTALYWYRQSLGQGLEFLIYFQGNSAPDKSGLPSDRFSAERTGGSVSTLTIQRTQQEDSAVYLCASSLSGREQETQYFGPGTRLLVL.

Concerning this clone itself: One end of the junction fails to match germline, which may point to a read error. V gene TRBV7-7 combines with J gene TRBJ2-2; D remains unclear. This CDR3 is 13 amino acids long. The V gene's germline CDR1 is SSHAT and CDR2 FNYEAQ (reference sequence). The CDR3 coding sequence is TGTGCTAGCAGCCCCAGAACGTACGGGGAGCTGTTTTTT. It codes for CASSPRTYGELFF.

In the case of this clone: An end of the junction differs from the germline gene, which may be a read error. The chain employs TRBV29-1 and TRBJ2-1; the match to TRBD1 covers 10 bases. The CDR3 extends over 12 amino acids. Germline CDR1 and CDR2: SQVTM and ANQGSEA. The CDR3 sequence: CSVARQGALWVF. The CDR3 DNA reads TGCAGCGTCGCCAGACAGGGGGCTCTTTGGGTCTTC.

In the case of this clone: An end of the junction differs from the germline gene, which may be a read error. The gene calls are TRBV4-2 and TRBJ1-2; possibly TRBD1 for D (5 bases). There are 10 residues in the CDR3. The germline gives CDR1 LGHNA, CDR2 YNFKEQ. The DNA for the CDR3 is TGTGCCAGCGGATTTCCAAGACAGAGCTTC. This codes for CASGFPRQSF.

This clone was picked up a small number of times. The gene calls are TRBV19 and TRBJ2-3; 13 nucleotides line up with TRBD2. This CDR3 comprises 14 residues. V lost 7 bases to trimming and J lost 3 bases; unmatched junction nucleotides: 1. Germline lookup yields CDR1 LNHDA and CDR2 SQIVND (reference sequence). The CDR3 sequence: CASKTSGGTDTQYF. CDR3 nucleotides: TGTGCCAGTAAGACTAGCGGGGGGACAGATACGCAGTATTTT.

This clone was observed a few times. The chain couples TRBV10-3 to TRBJ1-5; D ambiguous. Trimming stripped 2 bases from V and 5 bases from J, with 16 bases between. The CDR3 extends over 16 amino acids. Germline-derived CDR1 and CDR2 are ENHRY and SYGVKD. The CDR3 nucleotides are TGTGCCATCAGTGAGAGGTCCGGGAGCTTCGATCAGCCCCAGCATTTT. It codes for CAISERSGSFDQPQHF.

The rearrangement uses TRBV18 and TRBJ1-3, with a weak D call TRBD1 (5 bases). Per the germline V gene, CDR1 is KGHSH and CDR2 is LQKENI. The CDR3 loop spans 15 amino acids. Deletions cut 6 bases from V and 2 bases from J, with 14 bases between. The CDR3 sequence: CASSPDSTAGNTIYF. Written as DNA, the CDR3 is TGTGCCAGCTCCCCAGACTCGACAGCTGGAAACACCATATATTTT.

This chain connects TRBV5-1 to TRBJ2-2, with D perhaps being TRBD1 or TRBD2 (5 bases each). Looked up from germline, CDR1 is SGHRS and CDR2 is YFSETQ. The CDR3 covers 17 residues. The V end was cut by 4 bases, the J end by 0 bases, with 16 bases between. As DNA, the CDR3 is TGCGCCAGCAGCCGGGACCGAGATACCACGAACACCGGGGAGCTGTTTTTT. The encoded protein is CASSRDRDTTNTGELFF.

This clone was detected only a few times. The chain joins TRBV10-3 to TRBJ2-3; 11 positions match TRBD2. CDR3 length equals 16 residues. Trimming at V came to 4 bases and at J to 5 bases, leaving 8 bases not matched to a gene. CDR1 is ENHRY and CDR2 is SYGVKD in the germline V gene. CDR3 coding DNA: TGTGCCATCAGTGCCGTAGCGGGGGGGCATAGAGATACGCAGTATTTT. Residues: CAISAVAGGHRDTQYF.